This TCR beta chain was sequenced for a study of blood T cell repertoires in COVID-19. Study information: Italy, Spain and the United States were the sources of the convalescent and acute COVID-19 samples. T cells, B-cell-depleted T cells, or PBMCs supplied cDNA or gDNA.

Per the original data handling: The assay estimated nucleated cells by amplifying reference gene primers. Profiling relied on immunoSEQ multiplex PCR, and the TCRdb table lists in-frame clones only, not all of them. For V, J and clone size, that table is used; D and trimming come from the DNA. The sample yields more than 65,000 clones, 87% seen once. Per the germline V gene, CDR1 is SGHTA and CDR2 is FQGNSA. Trimming left V 6 bases short and J 7 bases short, with 19 bases between. CDR3 size: 15 residues. The gene calls are TRBV7-2 and TRBJ1-5; D remains unclear. The sample taken for sequencing was peripheral blood. This TCR came from a woman aged 50 to 60 with acute or convalescent COVID-19. The CDR3 DNA follows: TGTGCCAGCAGTTCCACGGGAGCCCCCGTCCAGCCCCAGCATTTT. As protein: CASSSTGAPVQPQHF. Full variable domain (rest looked up from reference TRBV7-2 and TRBJ1-5): GAGVSQSPSNKVTEKGKDVELRCDPISGHTALYWYRQSLGQGLEFLIYFQGNSAPDKSGLPSDRFSAERTGGSVSTLTIQRTQQEDSAVYLCASSSTGAPVQPQHFGDGTRLSIL.